Shown below are 18 T cell receptor beta chains from a single sample sequenced in a study of cytomegalovirus exposure and HLA in healthy donors. With 60 Vbeta and 13 Jbeta primers, the PCR was carried out. TCRdb's table, derived via immunoSEQ multiplex PCR, lists solely in-frame clones and lacks some. Among 110,000 to 150,000 clones listed, 76% were seen once. Sequencing was done on a sample of PBMCs. These receptor sequences come from a woman aged 40 to 50 in good health and CMV-seronegative.

V gene TRBV5-1 combines with J gene TRBJ2-1; TRBD2 matches 10 bases. Germline lookup yields CDR1 SGHRS and CDR2 YFSETQ. Trimming took 0 bases from V and 5 from J; bases not matched to a gene: 5. CDR3 length: 16 residues. The CDR3 DNA reads as TGCGCCAGCAGCTTGGTCCTAGCGGGGGTTAACAATGAGCAGTTCTTC. Protein: CASSLVLAGVNNEQFF.

This chain connects TRBV13 to TRBJ1-3; TRBD1 matches 10 bases. V gave up 3 bases and J gave up 10 bases; unmatched junction bases: 6. Germline CDR1 is PRHDT and CDR2 is FYEKMQ (reference sequence). The CDR3 loop spans 14 amino acids. This CDR3 is CASSLRDRGETIYF. CDR3 DNA sequence: TGTGCCAGCAGCTTGCGGGACAGGGGTGAAACCATATATTTT.

This chain links TRBV4-2 with TRBJ2-1; D perhaps matches TRBD2 (5 bases). V was clipped by 0 bases and J by 5 bases, with 14 bases between them. This CDR3 spans 16 amino acids. CDR1 is LGHNA, CDR2 YNFKEQ, per germline. The CDR3 region has the DNA TGTGCCAGCAGCCAAGAAGGGCTAGCTATCCACAATGAGCAGTTCTTC. This codes for CASSQEGLAIHNEQFF.

The chain has TRBV7-8 and TRBJ1-3; 7 bases align to TRBD1. V was pared by 1 base and J by 2 bases, with 5 bases of the junction left unmatched. The V gene's germline CDR1 is SGHVS and CDR2 FQNEAQ. CDR3 length: 16 residues. The chain's CDR3 is CASSLVARGAGNTIYF. The CDR3 DNA sequence: TGTGCCAGCAGCTTAGTAGCCAGGGGGGCTGGAAACACCATATATTTT.

The V gene is TRBV10-1, the J gene TRBJ2-7; D possibly corresponds to TRBD2 (6 bases). Germline CDR1 and CDR2: WNHNN and SYGVQD (reference sequence). The CDR3 loop spans 17 amino acids. V gave up 2 bases and J gave up 4 bases, with 21 bases separating them. CDR3 residues: CASSEDRVEGIWYEQYF. DNA for the CDR3: TGCGCCAGCAGTGAGGATAGGGTGGAGGGGATATGGTACGAGCAGTACTTC.

This clone has at least ten counts. The gene calls are TRBV6-1 and TRBJ2-6; 7 bases line up with TRBD1. The length of the CDR3 is 15 residues. Germline V gene data show CDR1 as MNHNS and CDR2 as SASEGT. V lost 7 bases, J lost 2 bases, and 5 bases stayed unmatched. The CDR3 DNA reads as TGTGCCAGCACGACAGGGATAACTGGGGCCAACGTCCTGACTTTC. Its protein product is CASTTGITGANVLTF.

The genes are TRBV15 and TRBJ1-1, with D perhaps TRBD1 (6 bases). V lost 1 base to trimming and J lost 0 bases, with 9 bases between them. The CDR3 loop spans 15 amino acids. CDR1 is LNHNV, CDR2 YYDKDF, per germline (reference sequence). The CDR3 region has the DNA TGTGCCACCAGCAGAGGTCGGGACATGAACACTGAAGCTTTCTTT. Protein product: CATSRGRDMNTEAFF.

V usage is TRBV5-8 and J usage is TRBJ1-2, with D perhaps TRBD1 (6 bases). Trimming removed 6 bases from V and 4 bases from J, with 19 bases in between. The CDR3 is made up of 15 amino acids. From germline, CDR1 is SGHTS and CDR2 YDEGEE. The CDR3 region is CASTIYPTGGYGYTF. The CDR3 region has the DNA TGTGCCAGCACGATTTACCCGACAGGCGGCTATGGCTACACCTTC.

This chain connects TRBV2 to TRBJ1-1; D uncertain. There are 13 residues in the CDR3. The germline gives CDR1 SNHLY, CDR2 FYNNEI. V was shortened by 5 bases and J by 7 bases, with 14 bases between the two germline ends. The CDR3 sequence is CASSLSPRSEAFF. In DNA, the CDR3 is TGTGCCAGCAGTCTATCCCCTAGAAGTGAAGCTTTCTTT.

This clone was detected once. The V gene is TRBV18, the J gene TRBJ1-1, with 8 positions matching TRBD1. The CDR3 consists of 14 residues. Looked up from germline, CDR1 is KGHSH and CDR2 is LQKENI. Trimming cost V 5 bases and J 3 bases; bases outside gene matches: 5. CDR3 coding DNA: TGTGCCAGCTCAGGACAGGGTGGGGACACTGAAGCTTTCTTT. Encoded protein: CASSGQGGDTEAFF.

This clone occurred once. The CDR3 region has the DNA TGTGCCAGCAGTTTCGGGGACAGGGTGCAGTACTTC. The encoded protein is CASSFGDRVQYF. The V gene is TRBV7-9, the J gene TRBJ2-7, with 9 bases lining up with TRBD1. CDR1 and CDR2 (germline): SEHNR, FQNEAQ (reference sequence). The CDR3 is made up of 12 amino acids. V shed 6 bases and J 9 bases; nucleotides not matched to a gene: 6.

The CDR3 DNA reads TGTGCCAGCAGCTTATACAGGGGACACTACGAGCAGTACTTC. Protein product: CASSLYRGHYEQYF. This chain connects TRBV5-4 to TRBJ2-7, with TRBD1 identical over 7 bases. Germline lookup yields CDR1 SGHNT and CDR2 YYREEE (reference sequence). Trimming removed 2 bases from V and 3 bases from J; junction bases left unmatched: 5. The CDR3 is 14 residues long.

The chain employs TRBV9 and TRBJ1-2; TRBD1 agrees at 8 bases. The CDR3 is made up of 15 amino acids. Germline V CDR1 and CDR2: SGDLS, YYNGEE. After removal of 4 bases from V and 5 bases from J, the junction contained 10 bases not matched to a gene. CDR3 amino acids: CASSLRTGLGYGYTF. The CDR3 region has the DNA TGTGCCAGCAGCCTGAGGACAGGGTTGGGGTATGGCTACACCTTC. Full variable domain (missing parts from reference TRBV9 and TRBJ1-2): DSGVTQTPKHLITATGQRVTLRCSPRSGDLSVYWYQQSLDQGLQFLIQYYNGEERAKGNILERFSAQQFPDLHSELNLSSLELGDSALYFCASSLRTGLGYGYTFGSGTRLTVV.

V is TRBV9 and J is TRBJ2-3; 10 bases fit TRBD2. Losses at the gene ends were 0 bases for V and 3 bases for J; bases not matched to a gene: 4. The CDR3 consists of 16 residues. Germline V gives CDR1 SGDLS, CDR2 YYNGEE. The CDR3 is CASSVAPAGGTDTQYF. In DNA form, the CDR3 reads TGTGCCAGCAGCGTAGCCCCAGCGGGGGGGACAGATACGCAGTATTTT.

This clone has only one observation. This chain connects TRBV10-2 to TRBJ1-2, with 8 bases aligning to TRBD1. The CDR3 runs to 13 residues. V was clipped by 8 bases and J by 8 bases; unmatched bases: 10. The germline V gene encodes CDR1 WSHSY and CDR2 SAAADI. CDR3 coding DNA: TGCGCCAGCGGATGGGACAGGATCCTAGGCTACACCTTC. Amino acid sequence: CASGWDRILGYTF.

In this sample, this clone turned up a few times. This CDR3 reads CASSPFITLWQRRAYGYTF. In DNA form, the CDR3 reads TGTGCCAGCAGCCCCTTCATAACGTTGTGGCAGAGGCGCGCCTATGGCTACACCTTC. J is TRBJ1-2 and V is TRBV28; no reliable D call. This CDR3 has 19 amino acids. V gave up 6 bases and J gave up 4 bases, with 30 bases separating them. Germline loops: CDR1 MDHEN, CDR2 SYDVKM.

The rearrangement joins TRBV5-6 to TRBJ2-5, with TRBD1 matching over 7 bases. Losses at the gene ends were 3 bases for V and 5 bases for J; bases not matched to a gene: 7. Germline loops: CDR1 SGHDT, CDR2 YYEEEE. The CDR3 consists of 14 residues. The CDR3 bases are TGTGCCAGCAGCTCCCAACAGGGGCTGGAGACCCAGTACTTC. Encoded protein: CASSSQQGLETQYF.

V gene TRBV9 combines with J gene TRBJ2-2, with D possibly TRBD2 on 6 matching bases. Looked up from germline, CDR1 is SGDLS and CDR2 is YYNGEE. CDR3 length: 18 amino acids. V was cut by 2 bases and J by 2 bases, with 19 bases left in between. The CDR3 protein is CASSVGTLLSPNTGELFF. CDR3 in DNA: TGTGCCAGCAGCGTTGGGACTCTCCTTAGCCCAAACACCGGGGAGCTGTTTTTT.